Here is one TCR beta chain with its context. A much larger clone lies a single base off, so this may be a read error. This entry is derived from a study of regulatory T cells in long-lasting Graves disease. Sequencing libraries for TCR beta were prepared with iRepertoire HTBI primers and Arm-PCR of CDR3 regions. TCRdb re-called the multiplex PCR reads with MiXCR, one entry per CDR3 protein. The table lists roughly 520,000 distinct CDR3 sequences, more than 10% of them singletons. The time point: newly diagnosed GD, antithyroid drugs for less than 3 months. Extracted RNA from PBMCs served as the source of the TCR library. Germline V gene lookup returns CDR1 LNHNV and CDR2 YYDKDF (reference sequence). The CDR3 extends over 16 amino acids. The V end was cut by 0 bases, the J end by 10 bases, with 19 bases between. Another study also made use of these data, one on T cells in Graves' hyperthyroidism and ophthalmopathy.

This TCR was recovered from a woman younger than 45 with Graves disease. This rearrangement joins TRBV15 to TRBJ2-1, with D tentatively TRBD1 (6 bases). The material was peripheral blood mononuclear cells (PBMCs), obtained at new diagnosis, from a patient treated with antithyroid drugs. The CDR3 sequence: CATSRDAVRGDHEQFF. Here the CDR3 DNA reads TGTGCCACCAGCAGAGATGCGGTCAGGGGAGACCACGAGCAGTTCTTC.